Presented here are 10 T cell receptor beta chains from one specimen sequenced in a study of PD-1 blockade in classical Hodgkin lymphoma (dated by TCRdb to the early 2020s). Library preparation employed the immunoSEQ multiplex PCR assay. As stored in TCRdb, this immuneACCESS dataset retains in-frame rearrangements with V and J assigned. A fraction of the clones does not appear; measured against another copy, unresolved V genes explain less than half of the discrepancy, and the remainder lacks a known reason. The sample includes about 35,000 clones, with 85% to 90% observed a single time. The top ten clones comprise less than 0.25% of the sample. The intended sense of this specimen's time point label: newly diagnosed, previously untreated cHL patient sample. Using a Miltenyi CD4+ T cell isolation kit, CD4+ T cells were purified from thawed PBMCs through magnetic negative selection. Sample: CD4+ T cells from blood. The receptors derive from a human donor with classical Hodgkin lymphoma.

The rearrangement links TRBV6-5 to TRBJ1-2, with TRBD1 as a possible D gene (5 bases). There are 14 residues in the CDR3. V lost 6 bases and J 2 bases, leaving 13 bases between the germline ends. The germline V gene encodes CDR1 MNHEY and CDR2 SVGAGI. CDR3 in DNA: TGTGCCAGCAGCCGGACCGGGGGGAACTATGGCTACACCTTC. Its protein product is CASSRTGGNYGYTF.

This clone was seen once. This chain links TRBV7-9 with TRBJ2-7; no firm D call. Germline V gene lookup returns CDR1 SEHNR and CDR2 FQNEAQ (reference sequence). V dropped 4 bases and J dropped 3 bases, with 16 bases sitting between them. This CDR3 has 15 residues. The CDR3 protein is CASSSNIQTNYEQYF. The CDR3 bases are TGTGCCAGCAGCTCCAACATACAGACCAACTACGAGCAGTACTTC.

This rearrangement joins TRBV10-3 to TRBJ2-7, with 10 bases matching TRBD2. V lost 11 bases and J lost 4; bases outside the gene matches: 8. The CDR3 consists of 13 residues. Germline V lookup: CDR1 ENHRY, CDR2 SYGVKD. CDR3 nucleotide sequence: TGTGCCGTGTCAGCGGGGGGGATTTACGAGCAGTACTTC. It yields the protein CAVSAGGIYEQYF.

The V gene is TRBV28, the J gene TRBJ2-1, with D maybe TRBD1 (6 bases). The CDR3 extends over 14 amino acids. CDR1 and CDR2 (germline): MDHEN, SYDVKM. Trimming shortened V by 6 bases and J by 6 bases, and 15 bases separated the two germline ends. Here the CDR3 reads CASSRGQNANEQFF. The CDR3, as DNA: TGTGCCAGCAGCCGTGGACAGAACGCCAATGAGCAGTTCTTC.

The chain links TRBV5-1 to TRBJ1-2, with D hard to call. Germline V CDR1 and CDR2: SGHRS, YFSETQ. The CDR3 sequence is 13 residues long. Trimming took 2 bases from V and 5 from J, leaving 10 bases between them. The CDR3 is CASSLGRTYGYTF. DNA for the CDR3: TGCGCCAGCAGCTTAGGCAGGACTTATGGCTACACCTTC. Drawing the rest from reference TRBV5-1 and TRBJ1-2, the complete variable domain is KAGVTQTPRYLIKTRGQQVTLSCSPISGHRSVSWYQQTPGQGLQFLFEYFSETQRNKGNFPGRFSGRQFSNSRSEMNVSTLELGDSALYLCASSLGRTYGYTFGSGTRLTVV.

This chain joins TRBV18 and TRBJ1-2; maybe TRBD1 (5 bases). Germline V gene lookup returns CDR1 KGHSH and CDR2 LQKENI. Trimming removed 6 bases at V and 4 bases at J, with 9 bases between. This CDR3 is built from 12 residues. The CDR3 here is CASSPQGYGYTF. CDR3 bases: TGTGCCAGCTCTCCCCAGGGCTATGGCTACACCTTC.

The chain links TRBV28 to TRBJ2-2; D not certain. V gave up 7 bases and J gave up 4 bases, with 16 bases separating them. There are 15 residues in the CDR3. Germline CDR1 and CDR2: MDHEN and SYDVKM. In nucleotides, the CDR3 is TGTGCCAGCATCGCGGCGCCCGGCGGCACCGGGGAGCTGTTTTTT. This codes for CASIAAPGGTGELFF.

V gene TRBV7-2 combines with J gene TRBJ2-7; no clear D gene. This CDR3 comprises 12 residues. CDR1 is SGHTA, CDR2 FQGNSA, per germline. Trimming left V 0 bases short and J 2 bases short, with 2 bases between. DNA of the CDR3: TGTGCCAGCAGCTTAGCGCCCTACGAGCAGTACTTC. Protein: CASSLAPYEQYF. Full variable domain (outside the CDR3, taken from reference TRBV7-2 and TRBJ2-7): GAGVSQSPSNKVTEKGKDVELRCDPISGHTALYWYRQSLGQGLEFLIYFQGNSAPDKSGLPSDRFSAERTGGSVSTLTIQRTQQEDSAVYLCASSLAPYEQYFGPGTRLTVT.

The sample holds one count of this clone. At the DNA level, this CDR3 is encoded by other sequences in the same sample as well. This rearrangement joins TRBV5-6 to TRBJ1-2, with D perhaps TRBD1 (5 bases). The ends were cut back, 0 bases at V and 2 bases at J, with 11 bases in the middle. CDR3 length: 15 residues. The germline gives CDR1 SGHDT, CDR2 YYEEEE. CDR3 sequence: CASSLVGWGNYGYTF. The CDR3 region has the DNA TGTGCCAGCAGCTTGGTGGGGTGGGGGAACTATGGCTACACCTTC.

This chain uses TRBV5-6 with TRBJ2-6; the D is unclear. Germline CDR1 and CDR2: SGHDT and YYEEEE. The V gene lost 1 base and the J gene lost 4 bases, with 6 bases spanning the gap. CDR3 length: 14 residues. This CDR3 is CASSLWAGANVLTF. The CDR3 DNA reads as TGTGCCAGCAGCTTGTGGGCAGGGGCCAACGTCCTGACTTTC. Supplemented by reference TRBV5-6 and TRBJ2-6, the full variable domain reads DAGVTQSPTHLIKTRGQQVTLRCSPKSGHDTVSWYQQALGQGPQFIFQYYEEEERQRGNFPDRFSGHQFPNYSSELNVNALLLGDSALYLCASSLWAGANVLTFGAGSRLTVL.